What follows are 10 T cell receptor beta chains derived from one specimen sequenced in a study of blood T cell repertoires in COVID-19. Sequencing was performed with immunoSEQ multiplex PCR; in TCRdb, only in-frame clones are kept and a portion is missing. Among over 30,000 clones, approximately 83% were seen once, and the ten largest hold 17%. The specimen was peripheral blood. The origin of the receptors is a woman aged 60 to 75 with active COVID-19.

The J gene is TRBJ2-1, the V gene TRBV6-6, with 9 nucleotides matching TRBD2. Germline-derived CDR1 and CDR2 are MNHNY and SVGAGI (reference sequence). Trimming removed 5 bases from V and 3 bases from J; junction bases left unmatched: 5. CDR3 length: 15 residues. In nucleotides, the CDR3 is TGTGCCAGCAGTCCGAGGACTAGCGTCTACAATGAGCAGTTCTTC. It yields the protein CASSPRTSVYNEQFF.

J is TRBJ1-2 and V is TRBV3-1 (or the pseudogene TRBV3-2), with D unclear. The ends were cut back, 1 base at V and 6 bases at J, with 12 bases in the middle. This CDR3 has 14 residues. The germline V gene encodes CDR1 LGHDT and CDR2 YNNKEL (reference sequence). The CDR3 nucleotides read TGTGCCAGCAGCCAAGGCGGGATTCGCCATGGCTACACCTTC. Translated, it gives CASSQGGIRHGYTF.

The rearrangement links TRBV25-1 to TRBJ1-2; D remains unclear. The germline V gene has CDR1 MGHDK and CDR2 SYGVNS. This CDR3 is 11 amino acids long. V gave up 4 bases and J gave up 8 bases, with 8 bases separating them. CDR3 loop: CASSGGIGYTF. In DNA form, the CDR3 reads TGTGCCAGCAGTGGAGGGATCGGCTACACCTTC.

This chain joins TRBV10-2 and TRBJ2-7; possibly TRBD1 for D (5 bases). The CDR3 contains 11 residues. V gave up 6 bases and J gave up 5 bases, with 8 bases separating them. Germline CDR1 is WSHSY and CDR2 is SAAADI. In DNA, the CDR3 is TGCGCCAGCAGCCCCAGGGACGAGCAGTACTTC. It translates to CASSPRDEQYF.

The chain recombines TRBV11-3 with TRBJ2-1; D remains unclear. V lost 2 bases and J 8 bases, leaving 13 bases between the germline ends. CDR1 is SGHNT, CDR2 YENEEA, per germline. The length of the CDR3 is 14 residues. CDR3 DNA sequence: TGTGCCAGCAGCTTATCCTCTGTACACGATGAGCAGTTCTTC. It yields the protein CASSLSSVHDEQFF.

V and J are TRBV7-9 and TRBJ2-7; D is ambiguous. This CDR3 comprises 14 residues. The V end lost 1 base, the J end lost 5 bases, and 12 bases lay between the germline ends. Germline CDR1 is SEHNR and CDR2 is FQNEAQ (reference sequence). The CDR3 DNA reads TGTGCCAGCAGCTTAGGAGTAGAGCGCCACGAGCAGTACTTC. Translating gives CASSLGVERHEQYF.

V usage is TRBV5-4 and J usage is TRBJ2-7; TRBD2 matches 9 bases. CDR1 and CDR2 (germline): SGHNT, YYREEE (reference sequence). V was pared by 4 bases and J by 4 bases, with 6 bases of the junction left unmatched. The CDR3 is made up of 14 amino acids. Here the CDR3 reads CASSPGLADYEQYF. The CDR3 bases are TGTGCCAGCAGCCCGGGACTAGCAGATTACGAGCAGTACTTC.

The rearrangement links TRBV19 to TRBJ1-4; TRBD1 is a possible D gene (5 bases). Germline CDR1 is LNHDA and CDR2 is SQIVND (reference sequence). This CDR3 comprises 13 residues. The germline V and J ends were trimmed by 6 bases and 8 bases, with 13 bases remaining between them. CDR3 sequence: CASRKQVYEKLFF. The CDR3 DNA is TGTGCCAGTAGAAAACAGGTGTACGAAAAACTGTTTTTT.

V gene TRBV5-6 combines with J gene TRBJ2-3; TRBD2 matches at 7 bases. The germline CDR1 and CDR2 sequences are SGHDT and YYEEEE. The CDR3 spans 16 residues. The J segment lost 2 bases and the V segment lost 1 base, leaving 7 bases of the junction unmatched. The CDR3, as DNA: TGTGCCAGCAGCTTGAGTCCGCGGGGGACCACAGATACGCAGTATTTT. Translation gives CASSLSPRGTTDTQYF.

The chain joins TRBV5-1 to TRBJ2-2; 7 positions match TRBD1. The V segment lost 0 bases and the J segment 4 bases; nucleotides outside the gene matches: 6. The CDR3 contains 16 residues. Germline assignment: CDR1 SGHRS and CDR2 YFSETQ. The CDR3 loop is CASSLEGAVGTGELFF. The CDR3, as DNA: TGCGCCAGCAGCTTGGAGGGGGCTGTCGGCACCGGGGAGCTGTTTTTT.